This T cell receptor beta chain was sequenced during a study of cytomegalovirus exposure and HLA in healthy donors. V lost 6 bases to trimming and J lost 4 bases; unmatched junction nucleotides: 12. The CDR3 spans 15 residues. Germline V gene lookup returns CDR1 SEHNR and CDR2 FQNEAQ (reference sequence). PCR primers comprised 60 Vbeta and 13 Jbeta primers. The method was immunoSEQ multiplex PCR; TCRdb's version includes in-frame clones alone and lacks a portion of them. The table includes over 100,000 clones, roughly 73% detected once. This receptor was obtained from a woman younger than 45 in good health and CMV-seronegative. The gene calls are TRBV7-9 and TRBJ2-7; 7 bases match TRBD2. Sequenced material: PBMCs. The CDR3, as DNA: TGTGCCAGCAGTCAGCCCGGGGGGATCGGGTACGAGCAGTACTTC. Translation: CASSQPGGIGYEQYF.